One sample yielded the 32 T cell receptor beta chains listed below, sequenced in a study of T cells after yellow fever vaccination. One entry per CDR3 protein, called by TCRdb with MiXCR from the 5' RACE reads. The table lists 510,000 or so distinct CDR3 sequences, about 19% of them singletons. The sequenced sample was PBMCs, obtained 15 days after the yellow fever booster vaccination. These receptors originate from a man aged 25 to 40 who received the YFV17D yellow fever vaccine.

This clonotype was detected only a few times. This chain uses TRBV10-3 with TRBJ2-1; TRBD1 matches at 9 bases. This CDR3 has 13 amino acids. Per germline, CDR1 ENHRY and CDR2 SYGVKD. V gave up 4 bases and J gave up 7 bases; unmatched junction bases: 2. In DNA form, the CDR3 reads TGTGCCATCAGTGGGGGGACAGGGAATGAGCAGTTCTTC. Encoded protein: CAISGGTGNEQFF.

The chain recombines TRBV28 with TRBJ2-3, with D possibly matching TRBD2 (6 bases). The CDR3 has 13 amino acids. V was pared by 6 bases and J by 12 bases, with 19 bases between. Per germline, CDR1 MDHEN and CDR2 SYDVKM. In DNA, the CDR3 is TGTGCCAGCAGGGGACCTAACCGGGACTCTCAGTATTTT. The encoded protein is CASRGPNRDSQYF.

This clonotype turned up a few times. The chain couples TRBV5-5 to TRBJ2-7; TRBD1 aligns across 10 bases. The CDR3 consists of 15 residues. Per germline, CDR1 SGHKS and CDR2 YYEKEE (reference sequence). J gave up 3 bases and V 0 bases, and 3 bases lay outside the gene matches. DNA of the CDR3: TGTGCCAGCAGCTTGGGCCGGGACAGGGGCTACGAGCAGTACTTC. Translated, it gives CASSLGRDRGYEQYF.

This clonotype was seen a few times. This sequence joins TRBV25-1 and TRBJ1-2; D remains ambiguous. The CDR3 is made up of 13 amino acids. The ends were cut back, 1 base at V and 6 bases at J, with 9 bases in the middle. Germline V gene lookup returns CDR1 MGHDK and CDR2 SYGVNS. The CDR3 sequence is CASSELWGDGYTF. CDR3 DNA sequence: TGTGCCAGCAGTGAATTGTGGGGAGATGGCTACACCTTC.

The chain employs TRBV6-5 and TRBJ2-7; TRBD1 aligns across 9 bases. CDR1 MNHEY and CDR2 SVGAGI come from the germline V gene. With V trimmed by 2 bases and J by 5 bases, 4 bases remained unmatched. The CDR3 runs to 14 residues. The CDR3 protein is CASSYRDRVHEQYF. For the CDR3, the DNA is TGTGCCAGCAGTTACCGGGACAGGGTCCACGAGCAGTACTTC.

V is TRBV5-1 and J is TRBJ2-1; 9 nucleotides agree with TRBD2. Germline values: CDR1 SGHRS, CDR2 YFSETQ. V shed 0 bases and J 5 bases; nucleotides not matched to a gene: 12. This CDR3 contains 18 residues. This CDR3 reads CASSLAFLAGMGDNEQFF. In nucleotides, the CDR3 is TGCGCCAGCAGCTTGGCGTTTCTAGCGGGAATGGGCGACAATGAGCAGTTCTTC.

The V and J genes are TRBV18 and TRBJ1-3; D is unresolved. The V and J ends lost 0 bases and 4 bases respectively, with 13 bases between them. Germline V CDR1 and CDR2: KGHSH, LQKENI. This CDR3 comprises 16 residues. CDR3 protein: CASSPPGSQRGNTIYF. The CDR3 region has the DNA TGTGCCAGCTCACCACCGGGGTCCCAGAGGGGAAACACCATATATTTT.

The chain has TRBV6-2 or TRBV6-3 and TRBJ2-7; 8 nucleotides align to TRBD2. The CDR3 spans 13 residues. Trimming cost V 7 bases and J 2 bases; bases outside gene matches: 4. In germline, CDR1 is MNHEY, CDR2 SVGEGT. The CDR3 coding sequence is TGTGCCAGCATTAGCGGGACCCCCTACGAGCAGTACTTC. Amino acid sequence: CASISGTPYEQYF.

This clonotype appeared a few times. The rearrangement links TRBV29-1 to TRBJ2-7, with no clear D. The CDR3 length is 13 residues. Trimming removed 3 bases at V and 2 bases at J, with 11 bases between. Germline V gene sequence: CDR1 SQVTM, CDR2 ANQGSEA. The CDR3 here is CSVESDGAYEQYF. The CDR3 nucleotides read TGCAGCGTTGAGAGCGACGGAGCCTACGAGCAGTACTTC.

A few counts support this clonotype. This rearrangement joins TRBV27 to TRBJ2-5; 12 bases are shared with TRBD1. The germline V gene has CDR1 MNHEY and CDR2 SMNVEV (reference sequence). V was pared by 7 bases and J by 5 bases, with 8 bases of the junction left unmatched. This CDR3 is 15 amino acids long. CDR3 loop: CASTSTGTGGETQYF. CDR3 bases: TGTGCCAGCACTTCTACCGGGACAGGGGGCGAGACCCAGTACTTC.

The chain carries TRBV20-1 and TRBJ2-7; no firm D call. The CDR3 is 10 amino acids. Looked up from germline, CDR1 is DFQATT and CDR2 is SNEGSKA (reference sequence). V lost 5 bases and J 2 bases, leaving 4 bases between the germline ends. In nucleotides, the CDR3 is TGCAGTGCTGACCCCTACGAGCAGTACTTC. Translation gives CSADPYEQYF.

Comments on this clonotype: A junction end diverges from the germline sequence, so it may reflect a read error. The genes are TRBV7-9 and TRBJ2-1, with D tentatively TRBD1 or TRBD2 (5 bases each). This CDR3 comprises 15 residues. CDR1 is SEHNR and CDR2 is FQNEAQ in the germline V gene (reference sequence). In DNA, the CDR3 is TGTGCCAGCAGGACACGGGGCTCCTCCCACAATGAGCAGTTCTTC. This translates into CASRTRGSSHNEQFF. The complete variable domain, with remaining parts taken from reference TRBV7-9 and TRBJ2-1, reads DTGVSQNPRHKITKRGQNVTFRCDPISEHNRLYWYRQTLGQGPEFLTYFQNEAQLEKSRLLSDRFSAERPKGSFSTLEIQRTEQGDSAMYLCASRTRGSSHNEQFFGPGTRLTVL.

The V call is TRBV7-8, the J call TRBJ2-7; the D is unclear. Per the germline V gene, CDR1 is SGHVS and CDR2 is FQNEAQ. The CDR3 is 15 amino acids. The V end was cut by 0 bases, the J end by 2 bases, with 11 bases between. The CDR3 sequence: CASSLAIGGAYEQYF. The CDR3 nucleotides are TGTGCCAGCAGCTTAGCTATCGGCGGAGCCTACGAGCAGTACTTC.

In its sample, this clonotype was seen a few times. The J gene is TRBJ2-7, the V gene TRBV12-3 or TRBV12-4, with 9 nucleotides matching TRBD1. With 6 bases clipped from V and 7 bases from J, the junction kept 10 bases outside the gene matches. CDR3 length equals 14 residues. The DNA for the CDR3 is TGTGCCAGCAGGATCGGGACAGGGTTCGAGGAGCAGTACTTC. It encodes CASRIGTGFEEQYF.

The V and J genes are TRBV15 and TRBJ2-1, with D perhaps TRBD2 (6 bases). The V gene's germline CDR1 is LNHNV and CDR2 YYDKDF (reference sequence). This CDR3 region has 16 residues. V dropped 3 bases and J dropped 7 bases, with 19 bases sitting between them. Written as DNA, the CDR3 is TGTGCCACCAGCAGTCCCGGGTGGAGTGCGGGGAATGAGCAGTTCTTC. It yields the protein CATSSPGWSAGNEQFF.

V is TRBV6-2 or TRBV6-3 and J is TRBJ1-2; TRBD1 is a possible D gene (5 bases). Trimming stripped 8 bases from V and 8 bases from J, with 18 bases between. Germline V gene data show CDR1 as MNHEY and CDR2 as SVGEGT. The CDR3 contains 13 residues. The CDR3 DNA reads as TGTGCCAGCGGACGGGGCAGAGCCTCCGGCTACACCTTC. It codes for CASGRGRASGYTF.

This clonotype was recorded a few times. The chain employs TRBV9 and TRBJ2-5, with TRBD2 matching 9 bases. The CDR3 sequence is 14 residues long. Germline V gene sequence: CDR1 SGDLS, CDR2 YYNGEE. V shed 4 bases, J shed 7 bases, and the junction held 8 bases outside the gene matches. CDR3 DNA sequence: TGTGCCAGCAGCTCTCCGGGACTAGCCGGGACCCAGTACTTC. This sequence encodes CASSSPGLAGTQYF.

This chain uses TRBV3-1 with TRBJ1-2; D is undetermined. This CDR3 is built from 13 residues. The V end lost 1 base, the J end lost 8 bases, and 11 bases lay between the germline ends. CDR1 and CDR2 (germline): LGHDT, YNNKEL (reference sequence). CDR3 region: CASSQVLGYGYTF. CDR3 coding DNA: TGTGCCAGCAGCCAAGTATTAGGATACGGCTACACCTTC.

The J gene is TRBJ2-6, the V gene TRBV9, with D hard to call. CDR1 is SGDLS and CDR2 is YYNGEE in the germline V gene. The length of the CDR3 is 12 residues. The V end lost 6 bases, the J end lost 3 bases, and 4 bases lay between the germline ends. CDR3 protein: CASTVGANVLTF. CDR3 nucleotide sequence: TGTGCCAGCACGGTTGGGGCCAACGTCCTGACTTTC.

Only a few counts were recorded for this clonotype. The chain is built from TRBV27 and TRBJ2-2; TRBD1 is a possible D gene (6 bases). V shed 6 bases and J shed 0 bases, with 14 bases lying between them. Germline CDR1 MNHEY, CDR2 SMNVEV (reference sequence). CDR3 length: 16 amino acids. The CDR3 loop reads CASRDRPSTNTGELFF. The DNA for the CDR3 is TGTGCCAGCAGGGACAGACCCTCTACGAACACCGGGGAGCTGTTTTTT.

This clonotype came up a few times. The chain joins TRBV6-1 to TRBJ2-1; D uncertain. Trimming left V 6 bases short and J 2 bases short, with 8 bases between. The CDR3 sequence is 13 residues long. Germline-derived CDR1 and CDR2 are MNHNS and SASEGT. This CDR3 reads CASSELTYNEQFF. The CDR3 coding sequence is TGTGCCAGCAGCGAGCTCACCTACAATGAGCAGTTCTTC.

The V and J genes are TRBV4-3 and TRBJ2-1; the match to TRBD2 covers 11 bases. Germline CDR1 and CDR2: LGHNA and YSLEER. Germline trimming cut 4 bases from V and 4 bases from J; bases unmatched to any gene: 6. The CDR3 extends over 16 amino acids. CDR3 nucleotide sequence: TGCGCCAGCAGCCCCCGCGGGACTAGCGGATACAATGAGCAGTTCTTC. Translated: CASSPRGTSGYNEQFF.

V usage is TRBV4-3 and J usage is TRBJ2-2; D gene uncertain. This CDR3 comprises 14 residues. Deletions cut 4 bases from V and 5 bases from J, with 11 bases between. Germline CDR1 is LGHNA and CDR2 is YSLEER. Here the CDR3 DNA reads TGCGCCAGCAGCCCCCAACCCTCTACCGGGGAGCTGTTTTTT. Its protein is CASSPQPSTGELFF.

In its sample, this clonotype was seen a few times. The J gene is TRBJ2-1, the V gene TRBV7-2; D is possibly TRBD1 (6 bases). The CDR3 covers 16 residues. V was cut by 6 bases and J by 1 base, with 16 bases left in between. CDR1 is SGHTA and CDR2 is FQGNSA in the germline V gene. DNA of the CDR3: TGTGCCAGCAGTGTAGGGGGTAGCGTTTCCTACAATGAGCAGTTCTTC. It codes for CASSVGGSVSYNEQFF.

In this sample, this clonotype turned up a few times. The gene calls are TRBV7-2 and TRBJ1-1; possibly TRBD1 for D (5 bases). The germline CDR1 and CDR2 sequences are SGHTA and FQGNSA. V lost 4 bases, J lost 7 bases, and 19 bases lay in between. The CDR3 contains 15 residues. CDR3 sequence reads: CASSSLTSGTIEAFF. The CDR3, as DNA: TGTGCCAGCAGCTCCCTTACTTCCGGGACCATTGAAGCTTTCTTT. Based on the CDR3 plus reference TRBV7-2 and TRBJ1-1, the full variable domain is GAGVSQSPSNKVTEKGKDVELRCDPISGHTALYWYRQSLGQGLEFLIYFQGNSAPDKSGLPSDRFSAERTGGSVSTLTIQRTQQEDSAVYLCASSSLTSGTIEAFFGQGTRLTVV.

The chain employs TRBV6-2 or TRBV6-3 and TRBJ2-2; D call uncertain. The CDR3 is 14 amino acids. V was pared by 2 bases and J by 3 bases, with 7 bases between. Germline loops: CDR1 MNHEY, CDR2 SVGEGT. The CDR3 spells CASSYDGDTGELFF. CDR3 in DNA: TGTGCCAGCAGTTACGATGGAGACACCGGGGAGCTGTTTTTT.

The rearrangement joins TRBV10-3 to TRBJ2-7; 7 bases agree with TRBD1. This CDR3 has 15 residues. Germline V gene sequence: CDR1 ENHRY, CDR2 SYGVKD. Trimming cost V 0 bases and J 5 bases; bases outside gene matches: 7. DNA for the CDR3: TGTGCCATCAGTGAGTCGAAGGGGGCTCGGGACGAGCAGTACTTC. Protein product: CAISESKGARDEQYF.

This clonotype was seen a handful of times. This chain connects TRBV15 to TRBJ2-3; TRBD1 aligns across 7 bases. CDR3 length: 13 residues. Germline assignment: CDR1 LNHNV and CDR2 YYDKDF (reference sequence). J was trimmed by 6 bases and V by 7 bases; bases with no gene match: 7. CDR3 bases: TGTGCCACCACCCGACAGGGTACGGATACGCAGTATTTT. This sequence encodes CATTRQGTDTQYF.

This clonotype was detected a few times. The V gene is TRBV18, the J gene TRBJ2-7, with 9 bases that match TRBD1. The trim removed 3 bases at V and 6 bases at J, leaving 3 bases unmatched. Germline CDR1 and CDR2: KGHSH and LQKENI. The CDR3 has 13 amino acids. The CDR3 here is CASSPGQGPEQYF. CDR3 sequence (DNA): TGTGCCAGCTCACCGGGACAGGGCCCCGAGCAGTACTTC.

This chain connects TRBV18 to TRBJ1-1; perhaps TRBD1 as D (5 bases). Germline V CDR1 and CDR2: KGHSH, LQKENI. This CDR3 is 14 amino acids long. V lost 0 bases and J 1 base, leaving 6 bases between the germline ends. CDR3 region: CASSPPRGNTEAFF. DNA for the CDR3: TGTGCCAGCTCACCACCGAGGGGGAACACTGAAGCTTTCTTT.

Concerning this clonotype itself: One junction end disagrees with the germline gene, perhaps due to a read error. The chain couples TRBV5-1 to TRBJ2-3; the D call may be TRBD1 or TRBD2 (5 bases each). CDR3 length equals 14 residues. CDR1 and CDR2 from the germline V gene are SGHRS and YFSETQ. CDR3 in DNA: TGCACCAGCAGCGCCGGGACCCGAGGAGATACGCAGTATTTT. Amino acid sequence: CTSSAGTRGDTQYF. The full variable domain, with the rest looked up from reference TRBV5-1 and TRBJ2-3, is KAGVTQTPRYLIKTRGQQVTLSCSPISGHRSVSWYQQTPGQGLQFLFEYFSETQRNKGNFPGRFSGRQFSNSRSEMNVSTLELGDSALYLCTSSAGTRGDTQYFGPGTRLTVL.

This clonotype has only a few counts. The rearrangement links TRBV5-8 to TRBJ2-3; 7 positions agree with TRBD2. The CDR3 has 15 residues. V lost 6 bases to trimming and J lost 2 bases; unmatched junction nucleotides: 9. Per the germline V gene, CDR1 is SGHTS and CDR2 is YDEGEE. The CDR3 coding sequence is TGTGCCAGCACCATAGCGGGCGGTCCCACAGATACGCAGTATTTT. This translates into CASTIAGGPTDTQYF.